Sequencing of this TCR beta chain was carried out in a study of beta chain features in type 1 diabetes. The overall study: There was similarity between patients and healthy donors in age, gender and cell yields.

This CDR3 comprises 14 residues. The trim removed 1 base at V and 6 bases at J, leaving 3 bases unmatched. Study-level findings and limits: All four CD4+ subsets from Type 1 diabetes patients carried moderately but significantly shorter TCRB CDR3s.

The investigators reverse transcribed all of the isolated RNA, so they sequenced expressed TCRB transcripts. TCRdb's copy holds only in-frame clones and misses some; the assay was immunoSEQ multiplex PCR. The sample contains roughly 300,000 clones, about a tenth of which appear only once. A word on this clone: Its antigen is not identified.

This sequence was found in a man aged 30-40 years with type 1 diabetes. This sequence joins TRBV5-3 and TRBJ2-2; 7 bases are shared with TRBD1. TRBV5-3 qualifies as an ORF whose function is uncertain. Sequencing was performed on central memory CD4+ T cells from blood. The chain's CDR3 is CARSLRGPPGELFF. The CDR3, as DNA: TGTGCCAGAAGCTTGAGGGGGCCCCCCGGGGAGCTGTTTTTT.